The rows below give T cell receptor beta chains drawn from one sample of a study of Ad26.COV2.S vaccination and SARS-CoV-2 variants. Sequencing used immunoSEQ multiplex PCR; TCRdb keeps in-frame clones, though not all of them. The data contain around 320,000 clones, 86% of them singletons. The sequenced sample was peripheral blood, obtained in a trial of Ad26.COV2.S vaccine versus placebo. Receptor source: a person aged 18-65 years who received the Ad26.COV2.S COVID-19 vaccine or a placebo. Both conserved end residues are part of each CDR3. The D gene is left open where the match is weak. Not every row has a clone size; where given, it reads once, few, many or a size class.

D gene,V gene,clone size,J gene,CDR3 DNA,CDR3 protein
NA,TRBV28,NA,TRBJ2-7,TGTGCCAGCAGTTCATTGCGATACGAGCAGTACTTC,CASSSLRYEQYF
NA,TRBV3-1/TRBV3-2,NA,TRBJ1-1,TGTGCCAGCAGCCAAGCGCGGTATAGGGGGGCGAACACTGAAGCTTTCTTT,CASSQARYRGANTEAFF
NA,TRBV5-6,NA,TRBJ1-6,TGTGCCAGCAACTTCGGCCGAGAGTCCTATAATTCACCCCTCCACTTT,CASNFGRESYNSPLHF
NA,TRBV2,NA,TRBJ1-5,TGTGCCAGCATGTCTGAGAATAGCAATCAGCCCCAGCATTTT,CASMSENSNQPQHF
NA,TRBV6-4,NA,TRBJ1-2,TGTGCCAGCAGTCCTAATATATTGGAGGGGTCATATGGCTACACCTTC,CASSPNILEGSYGYTF
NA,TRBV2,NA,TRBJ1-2,TGTGCCAGCAGTGTAAACCCAGAGTATGGCTACACCTTC,CASSVNPEYGYTF
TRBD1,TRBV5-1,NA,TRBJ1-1,TGCGCCAGCAGCTTGGGCGGGACAGGGCCCACTGAAGCTTTCTTT,CASSLGGTGPTEAFF
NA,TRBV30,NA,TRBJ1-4,TGTGCCTGGAGTGGGGACCAGGGACGAAGGCTGTTTTTT,CAWSGDQGRRLFF
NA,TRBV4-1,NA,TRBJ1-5,TGCGCCAGCAGCCAAGAAGCTGGACATAGCAATCAGCCCCAGCATTTT,CASSQEAGHSNQPQHF
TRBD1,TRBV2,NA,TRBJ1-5,TGTGCCAGCAGGGGACAGGGTTTTGGGCCCCAGCATTTT,CASRGQGFGPQHF
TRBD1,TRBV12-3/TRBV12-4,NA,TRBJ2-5,TGTGCCAGCAGTACAGGGGACCAAGAGACCCAGTACTTC,CASSTGDQETQYF
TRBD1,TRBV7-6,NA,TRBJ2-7,TGTGCCAGCAGCTTCACAGGGGGCCCCACCTACGAGCAGTACTTC,CASSFTGGPTYEQYF
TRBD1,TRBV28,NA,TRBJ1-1,TGTGCCAGCAGTTTAGTAAGCGGGACAGGAGGGACTGAAGCTTTCTTT,CASSLVSGTGGTEAFF
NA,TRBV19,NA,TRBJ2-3,TGTGCCAGTAGTGGGGGTAGGGGGTGGGATACGCAGTATTTT,CASSGGRGWDTQYF
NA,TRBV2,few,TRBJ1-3,TGTGCCAGCAGACAGGGTTCGGCGGGAAACACCATATATTTT,CASRQGSAGNTIYF
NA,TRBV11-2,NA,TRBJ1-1,TGTGCCAGCAGCTTAAGCCACCAGGGCACTGAAGCTTTCTTT,CASSLSHQGTEAFF
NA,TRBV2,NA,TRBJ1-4,TGTGCCAGCAGCTTCGATGAAAAACTGTTTTTT,CASSFDEKLFF